Listed below are T cell receptor beta chains from one sample, sequenced in a study of blood T cell repertoires in COVID-19. Sequencing used immunoSEQ multiplex PCR; TCRdb keeps in-frame clones, though not all of them. Among 150,000 to 200,000 clones listed, 90% were seen once. Sample: peripheral blood. The receptors originated from a man between 60 and 70 years old with active or convalescent COVID-19. Both conserved end residues are part of each CDR3. A D gene is named only where the DNA matches it firmly. Where a row states a size, it is once, few, many or the class of an expanded clone; other rows omit it.

j_call	clone_size	d_call	v_call	cdr3_aa	cdr3_nt
TRBJ1-3	once	-	TRBV5-4	CASSLAQGSGNTIYF	TGTGCCAGCAGCTTAGCTCAGGGGTCTGGAAACACCATATATTTT
TRBJ2-1	-	-	TRBV11-3	CASSLGFSGNEQFF	TGTGCCAGCAGCTTAGGGTTTAGCGGCAATGAGCAGTTCTTC
TRBJ2-2	-	-	TRBV9	CASSVFLPGGPATGELFF	TGTGCCAGCAGCGTCTTCCTTCCGGGGGGCCCAGCCACCGGGGAGCTGTTTTTT
TRBJ2-3	-	-	TRBV27	CASSAPGKGTDTQYF	TGTGCCAGCAGTGCACCAGGGAAAGGGACAGATACGCAGTATTTT
TRBJ2-1	-	TRBD2	TRBV7-8	CASSIAGGPYNEQFF	TGTGCCAGCAGCATAGCGGGAGGGCCTTACAATGAGCAGTTCTTC
TRBJ1-3	-	TRBD1	TRBV5-5	CASSRPGQGPSGNTIYF	TGTGCCAGCAGCCGTCCGGGACAGGGGCCCTCTGGAAACACCATATATTTT
TRBJ1-1	-	TRBD1	TRBV10-3	CAIRTGQDTEAFF	TGTGCCATCAGGACAGGGCAGGACACTGAAGCTTTCTTT
TRBJ2-6	-	TRBD1	TRBV27	CASSSRTGEAGANVLTF	TGTGCCAGCAGTTCCAGGACAGGGGAGGCTGGGGCCAACGTCCTGACTTTC
TRBJ1-1	-	TRBD1	TRBV6-6	CASRDGQGADTEAFF	TGTGCCAGCAGAGATGGGCAGGGGGCCGACACTGAAGCTTTCTTT
TRBJ2-2	once	-	TRBV6-5	CATASGTGELFF	TGTGCCACGGCCTCGGGCACCGGGGAGCTGTTTTTT
TRBJ1-1	once	-	TRBV19	CASEGQYTEAFF	TGTGCCAGTGAGGGACAATACACTGAAGCTTTCTTT
TRBJ1-5	few	-	TRBV18	CASSPSQVSNQPQHF	TGTGCCAGCTCACCATCACAGGTTAGCAATCAGCCCCAGCATTTT
TRBJ2-3	-	-	TRBV11-2	CASSLGLGGWDTQYF	TGTGCCAGCAGCTTAGGGCTCGGGGGATGGGATACGCAGTATTTT
TRBJ2-5	-	TRBD1	TRBV7-9	CASSSIQGAAETQYF	TGTGCCAGCAGCTCCATCCAGGGGGCCGCTGAGACCCAGTACTTC
TRBJ2-5	medium-sized	TRBD2	TRBV30	CAWSGEGYQETQYF	TGTGCCTGGAGCGGGGAGGGTTATCAAGAGACCCAGTACTTC
TRBJ2-1	-	TRBD2	TRBV18	CASSPPTGGGSYNEQFF	TGTGCCAGCTCACCTCCCACTGGGGGGGGCTCCTACAATGAGCAGTTCTTC
TRBJ1-1	-	TRBD1	TRBV5-1	CASTVDPTGGMTEAFF	TGCGCCAGCACCGTAGACCCGACAGGGGGCATGACTGAAGCTTTCTTT
TRBJ1-1	-	TRBD1	TRBV11-1	CASSFGQGATEAFF	TGTGCCAGCAGCTTCGGACAGGGGGCCACTGAAGCTTTCTTT
TRBJ1-1	-	-	TRBV7-2	CASSLGGGNTEAFF	TGTGCCAGCAGCCTAGGGGGGGGGAACACTGAAGCTTTCTTT
TRBJ2-7	-	-	TRBV6-1	CASREGVQGSYEQYF	TGTGCCAGCAGGGAAGGTGTACAGGGCTCCTACGAGCAGTACTTC
TRBJ2-7	few	-	TRBV5-1	CASTDRRGYNYEQYF	TGCGCCAGCACGGATCGGAGGGGATATAACTACGAGCAGTACTTC
TRBJ2-7	-	-	TRBV27	CASRGESYEQYF	TGTGCCAGCCGCGGGGAGTCCTACGAGCAGTACTTC
TRBJ2-2	-	-	TRBV23-1	CASSQGGATNTGELFF	TGCGCCAGCAGTCAAGGGGGGGCGACGAACACCGGGGAGCTGTTTTTT
TRBJ1-4	-	-	TRBV19	CASRTSRRLDEKLFF	TGTGCCAGTAGGACGTCCAGGCGTCTTGATGAAAAACTGTTTTTT
TRBJ1-1	-	-	TRBV6-5	CASAQGTEAFF	TGTGCCAGCGCGCAGGGGACTGAAGCTTTCTTT
TRBJ1-5	few	TRBD1	TRBV19	CASTDTDRAWSNQPQHF	TGTGCCAGTACGGACACGGACAGGGCATGGAGCAATCAGCCCCAGCATTTT
TRBJ2-7	-	-	TRBV30	CAWSVGGSSYEQYF	TGTGCCTGGAGTGTCGGGGGAAGCTCCTACGAGCAGTACTTC
TRBJ1-5	-	TRBD1	TRBV12-5	CASGLGQGTGQPQHF	TGTGCTAGTGGTTTGGGACAGGGAACGGGTCAGCCCCAGCATTTT
TRBJ1-1	-	-	TRBV3-1/TRBV3-2	CASSHDKNTEAFF	TGTGCCAGCAGCCATGACAAGAACACTGAAGCTTTCTTT
TRBJ2-5	-	-	TRBV5-1	CASSLAGETQYF	TGCGCCAGCAGCTTGGCGGGAGAGACCCAGTACTTC
TRBJ1-1	-	-	TRBV5-1	CASSLYQGLNTEAFF	TGCGCCAGCAGCTTGTATCAGGGGCTGAACACTGAAGCTTTCTTT
TRBJ1-6	-	TRBD1	TRBV11-2	CASSLGQGSPLHF	TGTGCCAGCAGCTTAGGACAGGGCTCACCCCTCCACTTT
TRBJ1-1	-	TRBD1	TRBV18	CASSPGTGYERASEAFF	TGTGCCAGCTCACCAGGGACAGGCTATGAGCGAGCCTCTGAAGCTTTCTTT
TRBJ1-2	-	-	TRBV15	CATSPSGAYGYTF	TGTGCCACCAGCCCCTCGGGAGCCTATGGCTACACCTTC
TRBJ1-4	-	TRBD1	TRBV28	CASSLRQGNEKLFF	TGTGCCAGCAGTTTGCGACAGGGTAACGAAAAACTGTTTTTT
TRBJ2-7	-	TRBD2	TRBV11-2	CASSPYSGSPYEQYF	TGTGCCAGCAGCCCTTATAGCGGGAGCCCCTACGAGCAGTACTTC
TRBJ2-1	-	-	TRBV7-9	CASSLPGHLSGTTYNEQFF	TGTGCCAGCAGCTTACCGGGACACCTTTCCGGGACAACCTACAATGAGCAGTTCTTC
TRBJ2-7	-	TRBD1	TRBV11-3	CASSLGGDRGYEQYF	TGTGCCAGCAGCTTAGGGGGGGACAGGGGGTACGAGCAGTACTTC
TRBJ2-7	-	-	TRBV2	CASRGDDGPHGEQYF	TGTGCCAGCAGAGGCGATGATGGGCCCCATGGCGAGCAGTACTTC
TRBJ1-5	-	TRBD1	TRBV12-3/TRBV12-4	CASSGQGIQPQHF	TGTGCCAGCAGCGGACAGGGAATTCAGCCCCAGCATTTT
TRBJ2-1	-	TRBD1	TRBV19	CASRNTGGNEQFF	TGTGCCAGTAGGAATACAGGGGGGAATGAGCAGTTCTTC
TRBJ1-1	-	TRBD1	TRBV6-5	CASSYGTGHLAEAFF	TGTGCCAGCAGTTACGGGACAGGGCATTTGGCTGAAGCTTTCTTT
TRBJ1-1	-	-	TRBV3-1/TRBV3-2	CASSQHRDNTEAFF	TGTGCCAGCAGCCAACACAGGGATAACACTGAAGCTTTCTTT
TRBJ2-3	-	TRBD2	TRBV9	CASSVGYGGNTDTQYF	TGTGCCAGCAGCGTAGGTTACGGGGGGAACACAGATACGCAGTATTTT
TRBJ1-5	-	TRBD1	TRBV19	CASSGTGKSAQPQHF	TGTGCCAGTAGTGGGACAGGGAAATCCGCTCAGCCCCAGCATTTT
TRBJ2-2	-	-	TRBV11-2	CASSLVHTTGELFF	TGTGCCAGCAGCTTAGTCCACACCACCGGGGAGCTGTTTTTT
TRBJ1-1	-	-	TRBV9	CASSDTVGLNTEAFF	TGTGCCAGCAGTGATACGGTAGGACTAAACACTGAAGCTTTCTTT
TRBJ1-2	-	TRBD1	TRBV2	CASSQGAGYGYTF	TGTGCCAGCAGTCAGGGGGCTGGGTATGGCTACACCTTC
TRBJ2-1	-	TRBD2	TRBV6-5	CASSYSSGGANEQFF	TGTGCCAGCAGTTACTCTAGCGGGGGGGCCAATGAGCAGTTCTTC
TRBJ1-2	-	TRBD1	TRBV19	CASRRGQGANYGYTF	TGTGCCAGTAGGAGGGGACAGGGTGCCAACTATGGCTACACCTTC
TRBJ2-2	-	TRBD1	TRBV5-1	CASSLVEGATGELFF	TGCGCCAGCAGCCTCGTAGAGGGGGCGACCGGGGAGCTGTTTTTT
TRBJ2-5	-	TRBD1	TRBV4-1	CASSGRQGPGGQETQYF	TGCGCCAGCAGCGGACGACAGGGGCCAGGTGGACAAGAGACCCAGTACTTC
TRBJ1-3	-	-	TRBV7-6	CASSLGGQTNSGNTIYF	TGTGCCAGCAGCTTAGGAGGACAGACAAACTCTGGAAACACCATATATTTT